The subject of this entry is one T cell receptor beta chain. This sample stems from a study of neoadjuvant anti-PD-1 for oral cavity cancer. In the study overall: Patients mostly received three to four biweekly nivolumab doses at 3 mg/kg before surgery.

The germline V gene has CDR1 SNHLY and CDR2 FYNNEI. The CDR3 covers 15 residues. Trimming took off 6 bases at V and 6 bases at J, with 17 bases between the two ends. Indicated time point: after neoadjuvant nivolumab, at surgical resection. PBMCs were not maintained or expanded in culture before analysis. Here immunoSEQ multiplex PCR was the method, and the copy in TCRdb shows in-frame clones only, minus some. The sample carries 55,000 to 75,000 clones, around 85% recorded once. The J gene is TRBJ2-2, the V gene TRBV2; D perhaps matches TRBD2 (5 bases). Sequenced material: PBMCs, taken after nivolumab (anti-PD-1) treatment. This sequence originates from a person aged 35-79 years with oral cavity squamous cell carcinoma. DNA of the CDR3: TGTGCCAGCAGCTCCGAGGGATTAATACCCGGGGAGCTGTTTTTT. Translation: CASSSEGLIPGELFF.